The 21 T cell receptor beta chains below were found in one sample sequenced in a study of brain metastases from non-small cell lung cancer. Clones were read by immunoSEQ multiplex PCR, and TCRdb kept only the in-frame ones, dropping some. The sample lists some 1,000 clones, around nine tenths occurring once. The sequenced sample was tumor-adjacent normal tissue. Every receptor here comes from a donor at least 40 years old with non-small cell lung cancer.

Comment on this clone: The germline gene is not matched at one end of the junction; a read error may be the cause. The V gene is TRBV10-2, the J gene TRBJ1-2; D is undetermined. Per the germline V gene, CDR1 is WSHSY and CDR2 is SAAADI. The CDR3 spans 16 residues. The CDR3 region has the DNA TGCGTCAGCAGTGAAAGAGGCGGACTCCCAACTTATGGCTACACCTTC. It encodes CVSSERGGLPTYGYTF.

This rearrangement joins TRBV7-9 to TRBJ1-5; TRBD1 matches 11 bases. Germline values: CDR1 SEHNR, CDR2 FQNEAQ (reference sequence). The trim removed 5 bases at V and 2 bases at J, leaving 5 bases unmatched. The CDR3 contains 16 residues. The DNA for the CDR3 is TGTGCCAGCAGCGGACAGGGGGCAAATCGCAATCAGCCCCAGCATTTT. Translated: CASSGQGANRNQPQHF.

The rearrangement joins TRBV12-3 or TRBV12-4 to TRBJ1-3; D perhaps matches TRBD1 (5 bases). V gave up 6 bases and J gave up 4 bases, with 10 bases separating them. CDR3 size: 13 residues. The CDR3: CASSGGAGNTIYF. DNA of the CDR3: TGTGCCAGCAGCGGGGGAGCAGGAAACACCATATATTTT.

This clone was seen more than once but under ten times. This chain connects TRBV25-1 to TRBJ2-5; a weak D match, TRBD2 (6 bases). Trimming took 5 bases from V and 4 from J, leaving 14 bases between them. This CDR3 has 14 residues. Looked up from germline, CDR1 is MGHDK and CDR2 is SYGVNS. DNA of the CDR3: TGTGCCAGCAGTAACCTTAGCGGAGGAGAGACCCAGTACTTC. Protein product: CASSNLSGGETQYF.

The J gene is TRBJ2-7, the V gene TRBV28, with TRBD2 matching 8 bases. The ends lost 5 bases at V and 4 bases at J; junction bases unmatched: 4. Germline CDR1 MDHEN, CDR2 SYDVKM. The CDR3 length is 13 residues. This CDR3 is CASSPAGVYEQYF. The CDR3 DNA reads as TGTGCCAGCAGTCCAGCGGGAGTATACGAGCAGTACTTC.

The CDR3 here is CASSEPGDGYGYTF. The CDR3 DNA reads as TGTGCCAGCAGTGAACCAGGGGACGGCTATGGCTACACCTTC. V usage is TRBV28 and J usage is TRBJ1-2; D is possibly TRBD1 (6 bases). The CDR3 has 14 residues. Trimming took 5 bases from V and 4 from J, leaving 14 bases between them. Germline assignment: CDR1 MDHEN and CDR2 SYDVKM.

CDR3 region: CASSFFGANVLTF. In nucleotides, the CDR3 is TGTGCCAGCAGCTTTTTCGGAGCCAACGTCCTGACTTTC. The chain couples TRBV7-2 to TRBJ2-6; unclear D gene. The CDR3 has 13 residues. The germline V and J ends were trimmed by 3 bases and 7 bases, with 7 bases remaining between them. CDR1 SGHTA and CDR2 FQGNSA come from the germline V gene. The variable domain in full, with the rest retrieved from reference TRBV7-2 and TRBJ2-6, is GAGVSQSPSNKVTEKGKDVELRCDPISGHTALYWYRQSLGQGLEFLIYFQGNSAPDKSGLPSDRFSAERTGGSVSTLTIQRTQQEDSAVYLCASSFFGANVLTFGAGSRLTVL.

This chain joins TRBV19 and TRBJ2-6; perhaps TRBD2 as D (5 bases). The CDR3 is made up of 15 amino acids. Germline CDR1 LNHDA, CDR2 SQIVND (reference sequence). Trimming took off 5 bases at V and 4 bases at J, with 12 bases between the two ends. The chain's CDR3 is CASSAFGVGANVLTF. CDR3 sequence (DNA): TGTGCCAGTAGTGCCTTCGGGGTCGGGGCCAACGTCCTGACTTTC.

The CDR3 here is CASRGFGTEAFF. The CDR3 DNA follows: TGTGCCAGCAGGGGGTTCGGGACTGAAGCTTTCTTT. The chain has TRBV6-5 and TRBJ1-1; D is unclear. Trimming shortened V by 6 bases and J by 5 bases, and 10 bases separated the two germline ends. This CDR3 has 12 residues. Germline V CDR1 and CDR2: MNHEY, SVGAGI.

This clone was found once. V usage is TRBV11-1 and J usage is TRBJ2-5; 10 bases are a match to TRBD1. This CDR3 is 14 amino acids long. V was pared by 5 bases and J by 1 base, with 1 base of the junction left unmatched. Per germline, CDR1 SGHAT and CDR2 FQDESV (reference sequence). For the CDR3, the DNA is TGTGCCAGCAGCAGGGACAGGGGCCAAGAGACCCAGTACTTC. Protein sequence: CASSRDRGQETQYF. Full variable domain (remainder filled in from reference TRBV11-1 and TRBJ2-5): EAEVAQSPRYKITEKSQAVAFWCDPISGHATLYWYRQILGQGPELLVQFQDESVVDDSQLPKDRFSAERLKGVDSTLKIQPAELGDSAMYLCASSRDRGQETQYFGPGTRLLVL.

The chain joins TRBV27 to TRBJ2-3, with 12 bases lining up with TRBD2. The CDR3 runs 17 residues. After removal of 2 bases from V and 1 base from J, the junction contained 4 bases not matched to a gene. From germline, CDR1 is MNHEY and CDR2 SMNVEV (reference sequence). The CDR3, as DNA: TGTGCCAGCAGTTTACTCCCTAGCGGGGGGGGCACAGATACGCAGTATTTT. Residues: CASSLLPSGGGTDTQYF.

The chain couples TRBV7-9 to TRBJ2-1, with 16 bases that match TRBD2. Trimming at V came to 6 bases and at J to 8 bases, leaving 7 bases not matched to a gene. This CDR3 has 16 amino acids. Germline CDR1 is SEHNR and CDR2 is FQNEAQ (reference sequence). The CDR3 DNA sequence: TGTGCCAGCAGTTCCCCCGGGACTAGCGGGAGGGATGAGCAGTTCTTC. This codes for CASSSPGTSGRDEQFF.

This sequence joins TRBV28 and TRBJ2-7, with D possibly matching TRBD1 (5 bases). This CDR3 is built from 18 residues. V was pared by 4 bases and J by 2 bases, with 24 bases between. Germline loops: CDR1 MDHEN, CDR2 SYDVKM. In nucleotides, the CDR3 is TGTGCCAGCAGTTCGCCGGAACAGGTGCCCCTACTTGCCTACGAGCAGTACTTC. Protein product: CASSSPEQVPLLAYEQYF.

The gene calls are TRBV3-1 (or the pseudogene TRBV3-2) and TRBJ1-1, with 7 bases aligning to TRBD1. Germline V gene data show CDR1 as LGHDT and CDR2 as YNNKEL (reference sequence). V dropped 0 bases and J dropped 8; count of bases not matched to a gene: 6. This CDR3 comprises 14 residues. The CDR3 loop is CASSQDGQGGEAFF. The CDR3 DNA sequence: TGTGCCAGCAGCCAAGATGGGCAGGGGGGAGAAGCTTTCTTT.

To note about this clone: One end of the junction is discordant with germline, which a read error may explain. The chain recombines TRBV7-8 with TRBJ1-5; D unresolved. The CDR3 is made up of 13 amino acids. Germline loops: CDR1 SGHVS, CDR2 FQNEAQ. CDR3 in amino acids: CASSLVSNQPQHF. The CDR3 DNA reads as TGTGCCAGTAGCTTAGTGTCCAATCAGCCCCAGCATTTT.

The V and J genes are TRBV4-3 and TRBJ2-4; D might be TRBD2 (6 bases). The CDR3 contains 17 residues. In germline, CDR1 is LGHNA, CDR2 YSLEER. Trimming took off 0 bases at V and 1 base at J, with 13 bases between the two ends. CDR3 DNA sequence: TGCGCCAGCAGCCAAGATAGTGGCAGCGGGGCCAAAAACATTCAGTACTTC. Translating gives CASSQDSGSGAKNIQYF.

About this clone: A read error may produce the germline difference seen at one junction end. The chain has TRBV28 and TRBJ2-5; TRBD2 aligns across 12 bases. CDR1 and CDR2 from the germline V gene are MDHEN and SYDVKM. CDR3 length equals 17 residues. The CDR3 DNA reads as TGTGCCAACAGTTTACGCCGGACTAGCGGGATTGTAGAGACCCAGTACTTC. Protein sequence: CANSLRRTSGIVETQYF.

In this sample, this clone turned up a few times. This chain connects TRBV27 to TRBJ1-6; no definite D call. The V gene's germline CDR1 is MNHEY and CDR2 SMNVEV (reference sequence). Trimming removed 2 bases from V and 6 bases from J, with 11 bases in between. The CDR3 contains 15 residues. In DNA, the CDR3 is TGTGCCAGCAGTTTAATGACGGCGGGTAATTCACCCCTCCACTTT. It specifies CASSLMTAGNSPLHF.

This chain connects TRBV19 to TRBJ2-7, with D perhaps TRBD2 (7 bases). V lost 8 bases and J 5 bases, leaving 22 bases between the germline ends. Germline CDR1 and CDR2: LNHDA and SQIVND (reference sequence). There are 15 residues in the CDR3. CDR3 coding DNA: TGTGCCAGTCAAGGGGGGGCTAGCGGCCGTGACGAGCAGTACTTC. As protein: CASQGGASGRDEQYF.

DNA for the CDR3: TGTGCCAGCAGTGAATCAAGGCTTCCTAATGAAAAACTGTTTTTT. Translation: CASSESRLPNEKLFF. The chain has TRBV6-1 and TRBJ1-4; D remains unclear. CDR1 is MNHNS, CDR2 SASEGT, per germline. The germline V and J ends were trimmed by 2 bases and 3 bases, with 10 bases remaining between them. CDR3 length equals 15 residues.

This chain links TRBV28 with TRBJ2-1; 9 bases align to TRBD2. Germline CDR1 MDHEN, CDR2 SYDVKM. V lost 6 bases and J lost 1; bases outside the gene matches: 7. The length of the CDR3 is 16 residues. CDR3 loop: CASSGTSPLSYNEQFF. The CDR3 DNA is TGTGCCAGCAGCGGGACTAGCCCCCTATCCTACAATGAGCAGTTCTTC.